A selection of T cell receptor beta chains follows, all from one sample in a study of T cells in Graves' hyperthyroidism and ophthalmopathy. MiXCR, applied by TCRdb to the multiplex PCR reads, yields one record per CDR3 protein. The table records under 70,000 distinct CDR3 sequences, roughly 50% of them present only once. The sequenced sample consisted of blood. The receptors shown here come from a woman in her fifties or sixties with Graves' ophthalmopathy. Both conserved end residues are part of each CDR3. Each record gives: D gene, clone size, J gene, V gene, CDR3 protein, CDR3 DNA. The D gene is left open where the match is weak. Some rows mark clone size as missing; the rest say once, few, many or name a class of expanded clone.

TRBD1 many TRBJ1-3 TRBV19 CASSIRGPSGNTIYF TGTGCCAGTAGTATCAGGGGGCCCTCTGGAAACACCATATATTTT
TRBD1 . TRBJ1-1 TRBV9 CASSPGGRGDTEASF TGTGCCAGCAGCCCAGGGGGAAGGGGGGACACTGAAGCCTCCTTT
TRBD2 . TRBJ2-7 TRBV20-1 CSAGTSRGEQYF TGCAGCGCCGGGACTAGCAGGGGAGAGCAGTACTTC
TRBD2 medium-sized TRBJ2-1 TRBV20-1 CSTLAGRGNEQFF TGCAGTACGTTAGCGGGAAGAGGCAATGAGCAGTTCTTC
. . TRBJ2-7 TRBV20-1 CNARDFESSFKQYF TGCAATGCTAGAGATTTTGAGAGCTCCTTCAAGCAGTACTTC
. . TRBJ1-2 TRBV4-2 CASSQVRGAIDGYTF TGTGCCAGCAGCCAAGTGCGGGGGGCGATAGATGGCTACACCTTC
. many TRBJ2-4 TRBV6-4 CASLVAKNIQYF TGTGCCAGCCTCGTTGCCAAAAACATTCAGTACTTC
. many TRBJ1-2 TRBV6-6 CASSYSGGNYGYTF TGTGCCAGCAGTTACTCTGGCGGTAACTATGGCTACACCTTC
TRBD1 . TRBJ2-5 TRBV29-1 CSVGLLDRVGETQYF TGCAGCGTTGGACTCCTGGACAGGGTCGGAGAGACCCAGTACTTC
. . TRBJ2-7 TRBV2 CASKMGTDPFGGYEQYF TGTGCCAGCAAAATGGGGACGGATCCCTTCGGAGGTTACGAGCAGTACTTC
. . TRBJ2-2 TRBV9 CASSVGETGELFF TGTGCCAGCAGCGTCGGGGAAACCGGGGAGCTGTTTTTT
. many TRBJ1-1 TRBV7-3 CASSYTGENTEAFF TGTGCCAGCAGCTACACAGGAGAGAACACTGAAGCTTTCTTT
TRBD1 . TRBJ1-1 TRBV6-9 CASSYVDRGRDTEAFF TGTGCCAGCAGTTATGTAGATAGGGGGCGCGACACTGAAGCTTTCTTT
TRBD1 . TRBJ1-2 TRBV7-7 CASSKGATCGYTF TGTGCTAGCAGCAAGGGGGCAACCTGTGGCTACACCTTC
. medium-sized TRBJ1-5 TRBV20-1 CSAGGKGGQPQHF TGCAGTGCTGGTGGGAAGGGTGGTCAGCCCCAGCATTTT
. . TRBJ1-2 TRBV7-9 CASSLTTDNYGYTF TGTGCCAGCAGCTTGACGACAGATAACTATGGCTACACCTTC
. . TRBJ1-1 TRBV20-1 CSASSRGGPRGAFF TGCAGTGCTAGTAGTAGAGGGGGTCCCCGGGGAGCTTTCTTT
. medium-sized TRBJ1-2 TRBV10-1 CASSESGGWGYTF TGCGCCAGCAGTGAGTCCGGTGGTTGGGGCTACACCTTC
. . TRBJ2-3 TRBV6-1 CASSEGLSDTQCF TGTGCCAGCAGTGAAGGGTTATCAGATACGCAGTGTTTT
TRBD2 . TRBJ2-1 TRBV7-9 CASSLDLAGSYNEQFF TGTGCCAGCAGCTTAGACCTAGCGGGGAGCTACAATGAGCAGTTCTTC
. . TRBJ2-1 TRBV20-1 CSVTTLKQFF TGCAGTGTTACCACACTAAAGCAGTTCTTC
TRBD2 . TRBJ2-3 TRBV11-2 CASSLALAGASDTQNF TGTGCCAGCAGCTTAGCCCTAGCGGGGGCATCAGATACGCAGAATTTT
. many TRBJ1-3 TRBV5-4 CASSLMGGGGNTIYF TGTGCCAGCAGCTTGATGGGGGGAGGAGGAAACACCATATATTTT
. many TRBJ2-1 TRBV19 CASLSASPGSYNEQFF TGTGCCAGCCTCTCCGCCAGCCCAGGCAGCTACAATGAGCAGTTCTTC
. . TRBJ2-5 TRBV7-2 CASSPYPGTVETQYF TGTGCCAGCAGCCCTTACCCAGGGACTGTAGAGACCCAGTACTTC
TRBD2 . TRBJ2-2 TRBV11-1 CASSLVVRLAGESGELFF TGTGCCAGCAGCTTAGTAGTGCGACTAGCGGGAGAATCCGGGGAGCTGTTTTTT
. . TRBJ2-7 TRBV20-1 CSARDHVVEYEQYF TGCAGTGCTAGAGATCATGTGGTGGAGTACGAGCAGTACTTC
TRBD2 once TRBJ2-7 TRBV19 CASSTGLEEPRRF TGTGCCAGTAGTACGGGACTAGAAGAGCCACGACGCTTC
. . TRBJ2-3 TRBV6-5 CASSPPTGTDTQYF TGTGCCAGCAGTCCTCCGACCGGGACAGATACGCAGTATTTT
. medium-sized TRBJ2-7 TRBV20-1 CSASREYEQYF TGCAGTGCTAGTCGGGAGTACGAGCAGTACTTC
. . TRBJ1-5 TRBV20-1 CSASPGSWGDQPRHF TGCAGTGCTAGCCCAGGGAGCTGGGGCGATCAGCCCCGGCATTTT
. . TRBJ2-1 TRBV20-1 CSGRTPDTYNEQFF TGCAGTGGCAGGACACCCGACACCTACAATGAGCAGTTCTTC
TRBD2 many TRBJ2-7 TRBV6-1 CASSDSGLWGSTSGYEQYF TGTGCCAGCAGTGACTCGGGACTTTGGGGATCGACTAGCGGGTACGAGCAGTACTTC
TRBD1 . TRBJ2-5 TRBV20-1 CSAREADRGQETQYF TGCAGTGCTAGAGAGGCGGACAGGGGGCAGGAGACCCAGTACTTC
. many TRBJ2-1 TRBV28 CASSTSSRRPYNEQFF TGTGCCAGCAGTACAAGTTCCAGGCGCCCCTACAATGAGCAGTTCTTC
TRBD1 many TRBJ2-1 TRBV4-3 CASSPDRGHGNEQFF TGCGCCAGCAGCCCAGACAGGGGACACGGGAATGAGCAGTTCTTC
. . TRBJ1-1 TRBV20-1 CSARDTIEACF TGCAGTGCTAGAGATACAATTGAAGCTTGCTTT
. . TRBJ2-7 TRBV6-1 CASSELDLSNQPQQYF TGTGCCAGCAGTGAATTGGACCTTAGCAATCAGCCCCAGCAGTACTTC
TRBD1 many TRBJ1-1 TRBV28 CASGLGTGLNTEAFF TGTGCCAGCGGTCTTGGGACAGGCTTAAACACTGAAGCTTTCTTT
. many TRBJ1-3 TRBV5-6 CASSLRSVSGNTIYF TGTGCCAGCAGCTTGAGGAGTGTCTCTGGAAACACCATATATTTT
. . TRBJ2-3 TRBV7-2 CASSLDGGRLYNEQYF TGTGCCAGCAGCTTAGACGGCGGGCGCCTCTACAATGAGCAGTATTTT